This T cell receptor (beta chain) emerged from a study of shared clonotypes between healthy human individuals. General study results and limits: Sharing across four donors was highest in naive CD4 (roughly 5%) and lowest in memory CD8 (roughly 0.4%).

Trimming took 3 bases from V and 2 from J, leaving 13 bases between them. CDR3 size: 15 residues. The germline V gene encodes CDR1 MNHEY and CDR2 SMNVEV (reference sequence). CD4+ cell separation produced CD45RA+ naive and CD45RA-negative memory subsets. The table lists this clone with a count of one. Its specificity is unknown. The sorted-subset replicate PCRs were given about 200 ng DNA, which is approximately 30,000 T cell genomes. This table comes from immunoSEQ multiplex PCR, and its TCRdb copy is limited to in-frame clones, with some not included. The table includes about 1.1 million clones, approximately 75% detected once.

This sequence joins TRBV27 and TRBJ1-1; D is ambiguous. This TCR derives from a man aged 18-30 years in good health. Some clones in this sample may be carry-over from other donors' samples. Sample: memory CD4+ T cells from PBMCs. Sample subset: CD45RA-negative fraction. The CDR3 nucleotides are TGTGCCAGCAGTTTCGGTCGGAACTCTAACACTGAAGCTTTCTTT. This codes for CASSFGRNSNTEAFF.